This T cell receptor beta chain comes out of a study of T cells in Graves' hyperthyroidism and ophthalmopathy. General observations from the study: The majority of expanded thyroid clonotypes above 0.001 also appeared in blood.

There are 14 residues in the CDR3. Germline V gene sequence: CDR1 SGHAT, CDR2 FQNNGV. Trimming took 1 base from V and 4 from J, leaving 10 bases between them. The source material, RNA transcripts, was used to amplify TCR beta CDR3 regions. A first-round RT-PCR of the TCR CDR3 used the HTBI primer set. Each CDR3 protein gets one entry after TCRdb re-called the multiplex PCR reads with MiXCR. The sample shows about 400,000 distinct CDR3 sequences, around 16% of them seen only once. There are many counts of this clonotype. Its antigen is as yet unknown. The sample taken for sequencing was blood. This sequence was found in a young woman with Graves' hyperthyroidism. The chain links TRBV11-2 to TRBJ1-1; the D gene is possibly TRBD1 (5 bases). CDR3 sequence reads: CASSLGRGPTEAFF. For the CDR3, the DNA is TGTGCCAGCAGCTTAGGAAGGGGACCCACTGAAGCTTTCTTT.